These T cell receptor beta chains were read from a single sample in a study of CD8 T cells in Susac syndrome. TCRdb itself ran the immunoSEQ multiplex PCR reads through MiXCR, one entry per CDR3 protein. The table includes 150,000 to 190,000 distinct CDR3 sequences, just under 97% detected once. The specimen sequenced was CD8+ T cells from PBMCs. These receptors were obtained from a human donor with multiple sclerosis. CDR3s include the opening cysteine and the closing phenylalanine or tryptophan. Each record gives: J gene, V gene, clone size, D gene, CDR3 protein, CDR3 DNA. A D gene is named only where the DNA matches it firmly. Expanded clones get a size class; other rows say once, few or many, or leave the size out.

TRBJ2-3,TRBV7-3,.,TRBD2,CASSTEGLAGDTQYF,TGTGCCAGCAGCACGGAAGGGCTAGCGGGGGATACGCAGTATTTT
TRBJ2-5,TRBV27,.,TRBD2,CASNLSGGRGETQYF,TGTGCCAGCAACCTTAGCGGGGGGCGTGGAGAGACCCAGTACTTC
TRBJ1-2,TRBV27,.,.,CASSLRGGINYGYTF,TGTGCCAGCAGTTTGAGGGGGGGGATCAACTATGGCTACACCTTC
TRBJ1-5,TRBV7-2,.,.,CASSLVFTSNQPQHF,TGTGCCAGCAGCTTAGTGTTTACGAGCAATCAGCCCCAGCATTTT
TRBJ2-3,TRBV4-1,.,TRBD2,CASSQEAGGPGDTQYF,TGCGCCAGCAGCCAAGAAGCGGGGGGGCCCGGAGATACGCAGTATTTT
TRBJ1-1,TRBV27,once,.,CASRQQGDTEAFF,TGTGCCAGCAGACAACAGGGAGACACTGAAGCTTTCTTT
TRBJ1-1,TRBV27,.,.,CASTPRGQNSNTEAFF,TGTGCCAGCACTCCTCGAGGACAGAACTCGAACACTGAAGCTTTCTTT
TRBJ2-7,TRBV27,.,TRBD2,CASSFGGAREYEQYF,TGTGCCAGCAGTTTCGGGGGGGCGCGGGAGTACGAGCAGTACTTC
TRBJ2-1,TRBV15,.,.,CATSREGPEPQQFF,TGTGCCACCAGCAGAGAAGGCCCTGAACCCCAGCAGTTCTTC
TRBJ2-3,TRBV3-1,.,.,CASSPGWGTDTQYF,TGTGCCAGCAGCCCCGGTTGGGGGACAGATACGCAGTATTTT
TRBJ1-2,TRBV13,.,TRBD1,CASSFRDRGNDGYTF,TGTGCCAGCAGCTTCCGTGACAGGGGGAACGATGGCTACACCTTC
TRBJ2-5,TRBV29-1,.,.,CSAIQSSGAQYF,TGCAGCGCAATCCAGAGCTCTGGGGCCCAGTACTTC
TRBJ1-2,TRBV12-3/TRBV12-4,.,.,CASSLESGRNYGYTF,TGTGCCAGCAGTTTAGAGTCAGGTCGTAACTATGGCTACACCTTC
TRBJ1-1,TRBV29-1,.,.,CSAADSMNTEAFF,TGCAGCGCTGCGGACAGTATGAACACTGAAGCTTTCTTT
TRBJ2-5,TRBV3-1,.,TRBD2,CASSPGLAGGTQETQYF,TGTGCCAGCAGCCCGGGACTAGCGGGGGGGACCCAAGAGACCCAGTACTTC
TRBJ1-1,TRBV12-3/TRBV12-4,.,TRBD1,CASRPGTGRTEAFF,TGTGCCAGCAGACCTGGGACAGGGAGGACTGAAGCTTTCTTT
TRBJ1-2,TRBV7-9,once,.,CASSPRDSYGYTF,TGTGCCAGCAGCCCCCGTGATTCCTATGGCTACACCTTC
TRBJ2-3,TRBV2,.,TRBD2,CASSELAGGSTDTQYF,TGTGCCAGCAGTGAACTAGCGGGGGGAAGCACAGATACGCAGTATTTT
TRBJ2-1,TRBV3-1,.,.,CASSQERASYNEQFF,TGTGCCAGCAGCCAAGAGCGGGCATCCTACAATGAGCAGTTCTTC
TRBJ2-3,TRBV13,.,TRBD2,CASSLRTSDDTQYF,TGTGCCAGCAGCTTACGGACTAGCGATGATACGCAGTATTTT
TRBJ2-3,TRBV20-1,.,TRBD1,CSARTGGNTQYF,TGCAGTGCTAGGACAGGGGGAAACACGCAGTATTTT
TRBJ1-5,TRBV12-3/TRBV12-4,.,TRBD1,CASSSHQGAGSNQPQHF,TGTGCCAGCAGTTCCCACCAGGGGGCCGGGAGCAATCAGCCCCAGCATTTT
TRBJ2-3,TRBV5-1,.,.,CASSLVGGPDTQYF,TGCGCCAGCAGCTTGGTCGGGGGGCCAGATACGCAGTATTTT
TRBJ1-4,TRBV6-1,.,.,CASSEAVGDGNEKLFF,TGTGCCAGCAGTGAAGCGGTAGGGGACGGAAATGAAAAACTGTTTTTT
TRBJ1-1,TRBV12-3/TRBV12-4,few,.,CASSSQGNTEAFF,TGTGCCAGCAGTTCCCAGGGAAACACTGAAGCTTTCTTT
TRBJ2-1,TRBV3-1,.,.,CASSQDLGQAGNEQFF,TGTGCCAGCAGCCAAGATCTAGGGCAGGCGGGCAATGAGCAGTTCTTC
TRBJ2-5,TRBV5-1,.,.,CASSPSEGPLGETQYF,TGCGCCAGCAGCCCATCCGAGGGACCGCTGGGGGAGACCCAGTACTTC
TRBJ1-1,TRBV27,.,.,CASSLPGDTEAFF,TGTGCCAGCAGTTTACCAGGGGACACTGAAGCTTTCTTT
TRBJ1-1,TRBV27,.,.,CASSPQGFMNTEAFF,TGTGCCAGCAGCCCGCAGGGTTTCATGAACACTGAAGCCTTCTTT
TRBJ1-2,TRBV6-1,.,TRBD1,CASSGSWTGDYGYTF,TGTGCCAGCAGTGGATCCTGGACAGGAGACTATGGCTACACCTTC
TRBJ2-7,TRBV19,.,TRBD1,CASSIGTGEIYEQYF,TGTGCCAGTAGTATTGGGACAGGGGAGATCTACGAGCAGTACTTC
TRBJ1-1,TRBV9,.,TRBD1,CASSIQGTDTEAFF,TGTGCCAGCAGCATACAGGGGACGGACACTGAAGCTTTCTTT
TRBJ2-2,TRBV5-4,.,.,CASSSGVSAGELFF,TGTGCCAGCAGCTCGGGGGTGAGCGCCGGGGAGCTTTTTTTT
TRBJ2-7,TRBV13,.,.,CASSSGQPRSYEQYF,TGTGCCAGCAGCTCCGGACAGCCCCGATCCTACGAGCAGTACTTC
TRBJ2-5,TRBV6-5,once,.,CASSSALEETQYF,TGTGCCAGCAGTTCGGCACTCGAAGAGACCCAGTACTTC
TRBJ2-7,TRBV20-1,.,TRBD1,CSARTGYLYEQYF,TGCAGTGCCCGGACAGGGTACCTCTACGAGCAGTACTTC
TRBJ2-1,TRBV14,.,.,CASSQDSGFPYNEQFF,TGTGCCAGCAGCCAAGATTCGGGATTCCCCTACAATGAGCAGTTCTTC
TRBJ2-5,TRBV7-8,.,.,CASSATRNQETQYF,TGTGCCAGCAGCGCTACCCGGAACCAAGAGACCCAGTACTTC
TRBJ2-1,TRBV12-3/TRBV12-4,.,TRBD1,CASSLGTGREQFF,TGTGCCAGCAGTCTGGGGACAGGGCGTGAGCAGTTCTTC
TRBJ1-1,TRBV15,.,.,CATLDRTNTEAFF,TGTGCCACCTTGGACAGAACGAACACTGAAGCTTTCTTT
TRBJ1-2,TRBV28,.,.,CASSLPGGAGYGYTF,TGTGCCAGCAGTCTCCCCGGGGGGGCGGGCTATGGCTACACCTTC
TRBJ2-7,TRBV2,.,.,CASTTFAYEQYF,TGTGCCAGCACGACGTTTGCCTACGAGCAGTACTTC
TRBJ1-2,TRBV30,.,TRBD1,CAWSVGAGGWYGYTF,TGTGCCTGGAGTGTAGGGGCAGGGGGTTGGTATGGCTACACCTTC